The 15 T cell receptor beta chains in this list originate from one sample, sequenced in a study of shared T cell receptors in the human thymus. Measured with immunoSEQ multiplex PCR; TCRdb has only the in-frame clones, and not every one. This sample yields 500,000 to 850,000 clones, of which approximately 87% are seen a single time; roughly 0.0089% belongs to the top ten. This same sample was also taken into another study, of human thymus T cells.

The material sequenced was thymocytes. The receptors derive from a boy in the first two years of life with a congenital heart defect.

The chain carries TRBV19 and TRBJ1-5; D uncertain. Trimming removed 0 bases from V and 0 bases from J, with 6 bases in between. CDR1 LNHDA and CDR2 SQIVND come from the germline V gene (reference sequence). This CDR3 has 15 residues. The CDR3 nucleotides read TGTGCCAGTAGTATAGACGGGGATAGCAATCAGCCCCAGCATTTT. Its translation is CASSIDGDSNQPQHF.

The chain couples TRBV14 to TRBJ2-2, with D tentatively TRBD2 (5 bases). V was pared by 0 bases and J by 5 bases, with 22 bases between. Germline loops: CDR1 SGHDN, CDR2 FVKESK. The CDR3 sequence is 19 residues long. For the CDR3, the DNA is TGTGCCAGCAGCCAAGATTTGAGGGCAGGCCGAAAGTCTACCGGGGAGCTGTTTTTT. It is translated as CASSQDLRAGRKSTGELFF.

This rearrangement joins TRBV25-1 to TRBJ2-7; 7 nucleotides match TRBD1. There are 16 residues in the CDR3. Germline CDR1 MGHDK, CDR2 SYGVNS. The V gene end was trimmed by 3 bases and the J gene end by 2 bases; junction bases not matched to a gene: 10. DNA for the CDR3: TGTGCCAGCAGTGATCAGGACAGGAGCCAACCCTACGAGCAGTACTTC. The encoded protein is CASSDQDRSQPYEQYF.

This clone has just a few counts. V is TRBV6-1 and J is TRBJ2-4, with D perhaps TRBD1 (6 bases). The germline gives CDR1 MNHNS, CDR2 SASEGT. V gave up 1 base and J gave up 5 bases, with 9 bases separating them. The CDR3 contains 14 residues. The CDR3 sequence: CASSEGAGENIQYF. CDR3 bases: TGTGCCAGCAGTGAAGGGGCAGGGGAAAACATTCAGTACTTC.

V usage is TRBV18 and J usage is TRBJ2-2; D is perhaps TRBD2 (5 bases). Germline assignment: CDR1 KGHSH and CDR2 LQKENI. The V end was cut by 2 bases, the J end by 4 bases, with 14 bases between. The CDR3 sequence is 16 residues long. The CDR3 nucleotides are TGTGCCAGCTCACCAGATTTTGCGGGCAGCACCGGGGAGCTGTTTTTT. This translates into CASSPDFAGSTGELFF.

The rearrangement links TRBV4-3 to TRBJ2-5, with D perhaps matching TRBD1 (6 bases). Per the germline V gene, CDR1 is LGHNA and CDR2 is YSLEER. V lost 0 bases and J 1 base, leaving 6 bases between the germline ends. This CDR3 is built from 14 residues. The CDR3 loop is CASSQETGQETQYF. In DNA form, the CDR3 reads TGCGCCAGCAGCCAAGAGACAGGCCAAGAGACCCAGTACTTC.

There are a few counts of this clone. The chain combines TRBV5-6 with TRBJ2-7; D is unresolved. Germline loops: CDR1 SGHDT, CDR2 YYEEEE. This CDR3 is built from 13 residues. V was pared by 3 bases and J by 4 bases, with 11 bases between. Here the CDR3 reads CASSSNRVYEQYF. The CDR3 DNA reads as TGTGCCAGCAGCTCCAATCGAGTATACGAGCAGTACTTC.

V gene TRBV4-1 combines with J gene TRBJ2-1; no clear D. V shed 1 base and J shed 4 bases, with 11 bases lying between them. The CDR3 extends over 15 amino acids. The germline gives CDR1 MGHRA, CDR2 YSYEKL. The DNA of the CDR3 is TGCGCCAGCAGCCAAGGTGGGCCTATTTACAATGAGCAGTTCTTC. The encoded protein is CASSQGGPIYNEQFF.

The J gene is TRBJ1-4, the V gene TRBV30, with 10 bases fitting TRBD1. V trimming: 0 bases; J trimming: 7 bases; junction bases outside the gene matches: 11. The germline V gene encodes CDR1 GTSNPN and CDR2 SVGIG (reference sequence). This CDR3 is built from 17 residues. The CDR3 DNA sequence: TGTGCCTGGAGTGTAAATGGGGACAGGGGCATTGGTGAAAAACTGTTTTTT. This translates into CAWSVNGDRGIGEKLFF. Filled out from reference TRBV30 and TRBJ1-4, the complete variable domain reads SQTIHQWPATLVQPVGSPLSLECTVEGTSNPNLYWYRQAAGRGLQLLFYSVGIGQISSEVPQNLSASRPQDRQFILSSKKLLLSDSGFYLCAWSVNGDRGIGEKLFFGSGTQLSVL.

The CDR3 coding sequence is TGCAGCGTTGAAGGTCACCCGGGACAGGGAGTAGGAGAGACCCAGTACTTC. Its translation is CSVEGHPGQGVGETQYF. The chain is built from TRBV29-1 and TRBJ2-5, with 9 bases identical to TRBD1. This CDR3 contains 17 residues. Trimming took 1 base from V and 4 from J; bases not matched to a gene: 13. CDR1 is SQVTM, CDR2 ANQGSEA, per germline.

The CDR3, as DNA: TGTGCCAGCACGCATAAGAGATTGAACAATGAGCAGTTCTTC. Its translation: CASTHKRLNNEQFF. The rearrangement links TRBV11-2 to TRBJ2-1, with D unresolved. This CDR3 contains 14 residues. Germline V gene data show CDR1 as SGHAT and CDR2 as FQNNGV. V was trimmed by 7 bases and J by 5 bases, leaving 15 bases between them.

V and J are TRBV27 and TRBJ2-1; D might be TRBD2 (5 bases). In germline, CDR1 is MNHEY, CDR2 SMNVEV (reference sequence). The CDR3 contains 19 residues. Trimming shortened V by 2 bases and J by 0 bases, and 20 bases separated the two germline ends. Here the CDR3 DNA reads TGTGCCAGCAGTTTAGAGGGCAGTACCCTCCAAAGCTCCTACAATGAGCAGTTCTTC. Its protein is CASSLEGSTLQSSYNEQFF.

The chain links TRBV6-4 to TRBJ1-6; 8 bases agree with TRBD1. Looked up from germline, CDR1 is MRHNA and CDR2 is SNTAGT. Unmatched junction bases numbered 4, after V lost 3 bases and J lost 9 bases. CDR3 length: 14 residues. CDR3: CASSETGDSSPLHF. The DNA of the CDR3 is TGTGCCAGCAGTGAGACAGGGGATAGTTCACCCCTCCACTTT.

The gene calls are TRBV28 and TRBJ1-1, with 8 bases fitting TRBD1. The CDR3 totals 17 residues. V shed 4 bases and J 1 base; nucleotides not matched to a gene: 11. CDR1 MDHEN and CDR2 SYDVKM come from the germline V gene. CDR3 residues: CASSSVTGEGRNTEAFF. The DNA for the CDR3 is TGTGCCAGCAGTTCCGTGACAGGGGAGGGAAGGAACACTGAAGCTTTCTTT.

The rearrangement joins TRBV2 to TRBJ1-1; tentative D call: TRBD1 (6 bases). This CDR3 has 13 amino acids. V was pared by 8 bases and J by 1 base, with 11 bases between. Germline V gives CDR1 SNHLY, CDR2 FYNNEI. The CDR3 region is CASRTARNTEAFF. The DNA of the CDR3 is TGTGCCAGCCGGACAGCGCGGAACACTGAAGCTTTCTTT.